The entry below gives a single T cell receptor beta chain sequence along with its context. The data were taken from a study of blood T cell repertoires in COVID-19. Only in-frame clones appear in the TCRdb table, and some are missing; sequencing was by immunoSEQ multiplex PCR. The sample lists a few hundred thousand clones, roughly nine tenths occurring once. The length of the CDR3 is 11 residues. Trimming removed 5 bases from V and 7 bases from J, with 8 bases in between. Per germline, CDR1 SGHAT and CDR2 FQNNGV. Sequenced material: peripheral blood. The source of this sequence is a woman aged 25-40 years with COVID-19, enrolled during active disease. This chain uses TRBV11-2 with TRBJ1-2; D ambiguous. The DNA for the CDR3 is TGTGCCAGCAGCCAAATCGGTGGCTACACCTTC. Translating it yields CASSQIGGYTF.